The 18 T cell receptor beta chains presented below share a single source sample, sequenced in a study of blood T cell repertoires in COVID-19. Assay: immunoSEQ multiplex PCR; the TCRdb copy retains only in-frame clones and omits some. The table lists 150,000 to 200,000 clones, roughly four fifths of them singletons. Sequencing was done on a sample of peripheral blood. Every receptor here comes from a human donor in a cohort sampled during active COVID-19.

This chain links TRBV5-6 with TRBJ1-4, with 8 positions matching TRBD1. CDR1 and CDR2 from the germline V gene are SGHDT and YYEEEE. V lost 3 bases and J lost 8; bases outside the gene matches: 6. The CDR3 covers 14 residues. CDR3: CASSSDREEEKLFF. In DNA form, the CDR3 reads TGTGCCAGCAGCTCGGACAGGGAGGAGGAAAAACTGTTTTTT.

As concerns this clone: This same CDR3 is encoded by further DNA sequences in the sample. V usage is TRBV5-1 and J usage is TRBJ2-3; 8 nucleotides align to TRBD1. CDR3 size: 15 residues. Per the germline V gene, CDR1 is SGHRS and CDR2 is YFSETQ. V lost 0 bases and J lost 6; bases outside the gene matches: 6. The CDR3 nucleotides are TGCGCCAGCAGCTTGGTTGCAGGGGGCGGGGATACGCAGTATTTT. Its protein product is CASSLVAGGGDTQYF.

Only a few counts were recorded for this clone. The chain is built from TRBV5-5 and TRBJ1-3, with a possible D match to TRBD1 (5 bases). With 7 bases removed from V and 0 bases from J, the gap between germline ends came to 14 bases. The CDR3 runs to 15 residues. CDR1 and CDR2 from the germline V gene are SGHKS and YYEKEE (reference sequence). This chain's CDR3 is CASLPQGPSGNTIYF. CDR3 nucleotide sequence: TGTGCCAGCCTACCGCAGGGCCCCTCTGGAAACACCATATATTTT.

The gene calls are TRBV13 and TRBJ2-3; tentatively, D is TRBD2 (6 bases). Between the trimmed V and J ends, which lost 0 bases and 4 bases, there was a span of 11 bases. From germline, CDR1 is PRHDT and CDR2 FYEKMQ (reference sequence). The CDR3 loop spans 15 amino acids. This chain's CDR3 is CASSLGGSRSDTQYF. The CDR3 nucleotides are TGTGCCAGCAGCTTAGGCGGGAGTAGATCAGATACGCAGTATTTT.

A single count supports this clone. The chain links TRBV2 to TRBJ2-1, with 13 bases identical to TRBD2. There are 16 residues in the CDR3. Germline V CDR1 and CDR2: SNHLY, FYNNEI. V was pared by 3 bases and J by 8 bases, with 7 bases of the junction left unmatched. DNA of the CDR3: TGTGCCAGCAGTGACTCCAGGACTAGCGGGAGTCATGAGCAGTTCTTC. Protein: CASSDSRTSGSHEQFF. The variable domain in full, completed from reference TRBV2 and TRBJ2-1, reads EPEVTQTPSHQVTQMGQEVILRCVPISNHLYFYWYRQILGQKVEFLVSFYNNEISEKSEIFDDQFSVERPDGSNFTLKIRSTKLEDSAMYFCASSDSRTSGSHEQFFGPGTRLTVL.

The J gene is TRBJ1-2, the V gene TRBV6-1, with D possibly matching TRBD1 (5 bases). Trimming pared 2 bases from V and 8 bases from J, leaving 15 bases between. The CDR3 consists of 14 residues. Germline CDR1 and CDR2: MNHNS and SASEGT. The CDR3 DNA reads TGTGCCAGCAGTGAACTTATGGGGAAGGGGGGCTACACCTTC. It specifies CASSELMGKGGYTF.

This clone was detected once. The chain links TRBV10-1 to TRBJ1-2, with TRBD1 as a possible D gene (5 bases). Germline values: CDR1 WNHNN, CDR2 SYGVQD (reference sequence). The V and J ends lost 4 bases and 4 bases respectively, with 10 bases between them. The CDR3 covers 13 residues. Here the CDR3 DNA reads TGCGCCAGCAGTGCGGGGGAACTCTATGGCTACACCTTC. It specifies CASSAGELYGYTF.

CDR3 region: CATSDLPGASGRYTGELFF. The CDR3, as DNA: TGTGCCACCAGTGATTTACCCGGGGCTAGCGGGAGGTACACCGGGGAGCTGTTTTTT. V usage is TRBV24-1 and J usage is TRBJ2-2; 11 nucleotides line up with TRBD2. The CDR3 is made up of 19 amino acids. The V gene end was trimmed by 1 base and the J gene end by 3 bases; junction bases not matched to a gene: 9. Per the germline V gene, CDR1 is KGHDR and CDR2 is SFDVKD.

V usage is TRBV5-1 and J usage is TRBJ2-7; D is unclear. V gave up 4 bases and J gave up 2 bases, with 13 bases separating them. CDR1 and CDR2 from the germline V gene are SGHRS and YFSETQ. The CDR3 sequence is 14 residues long. The chain's CDR3 is CASSPAGATYEQYF. CDR3 DNA: TGCGCCAGCAGCCCCGCCGGTGCCACCTACGAGCAGTACTTC.

The chain recombines TRBV7-2 with TRBJ1-2, with 7 bases fitting TRBD1. With V trimmed by 5 bases and J by 9 bases, 18 bases remained unmatched. CDR3 length equals 16 residues. CDR1 SGHTA and CDR2 FQGNSA come from the germline V gene. The chain's CDR3 is CASSARGTGAKTSYTF. For the CDR3, the DNA is TGTGCCAGCAGCGCGAGGGGCACAGGGGCGAAGACAAGCTACACCTTC.

A few counts support this clone. The gene calls are TRBV28 and TRBJ1-2; D is unresolved. In germline, CDR1 is MDHEN, CDR2 SYDVKM. The CDR3 contains 14 residues. The V end was cut by 2 bases, the J end by 0 bases, with 7 bases between. CDR3 nucleotide sequence: TGTGCCAGCAGTTTAGAGGTCTCTAACTATGGCTACACCTTC. It is translated as CASSLEVSNYGYTF.

The sample holds a few counts of this clone. The rearrangement joins TRBV7-2 to TRBJ2-1; 8 bases agree with TRBD2. The CDR3 extends over 12 amino acids. V was clipped by 5 bases and J by 9 bases; unmatched bases: 3. Germline lookup yields CDR1 SGHTA and CDR2 FQGNSA. This CDR3 is CASSQAGGEQFF. DNA for the CDR3: TGTGCCAGCAGCCAGGCGGGGGGTGAGCAGTTCTTC.

The chain is built from TRBV19 and TRBJ2-1; 8 positions match TRBD1. The CDR3 loop spans 15 amino acids. Germline V lookup: CDR1 LNHDA, CDR2 SQIVND (reference sequence). With V trimmed by 7 bases and J by 2 bases, 7 bases remained unmatched. In DNA form, the CDR3 reads TGTGCCAGTATCTTGACAGGGGCCCCCTACAATGAGCAGTTCTTC. Translating gives CASILTGAPYNEQFF.

The chain combines TRBV11-2 with TRBJ2-3; possible D gene TRBD2, 5 bases. V lost 7 bases and J lost 0, with 17 bases in between. The CDR3 consists of 16 residues. Germline loops: CDR1 SGHAT, CDR2 FQNNGV. The CDR3 is CASTLGPGLSTDTQYF. The CDR3 DNA sequence: TGTGCCAGCACCCTCGGCCCAGGACTTAGCACAGATACGCAGTATTTT.

This clone was seen only once. The chain joins TRBV2 to TRBJ2-2; 7 bases align to TRBD1. Germline values: CDR1 SNHLY, CDR2 FYNNEI. V trimming: 7 bases; J trimming: 2 bases; junction bases outside the gene matches: 4. This CDR3 contains 14 residues. The CDR3 here is CASKGAINTGELFF. CDR3 sequence (DNA): TGTGCCAGCAAGGGGGCCATCAACACCGGGGAGCTGTTTTTT.

V and J are TRBV6-5 and TRBJ1-1; D may be TRBD1 (5 bases). There are 14 residues in the CDR3. Trimming took 6 bases from V and 5 from J, leaving 16 bases between them. CDR1 and CDR2 (germline): MNHEY, SVGAGI. CDR3 in amino acids: CASSLGAGKTEAFF. The DNA of the CDR3 is TGTGCCAGCAGCCTTGGGGCAGGAAAAACTGAAGCTTTCTTT.

This clone was recorded only once. The rearrangement links TRBV9 to TRBJ2-5; 8 positions agree with TRBD2. The CDR3 consists of 16 residues. After removal of 0 bases from V and 1 base from J, the junction contained 5 bases not matched to a gene. The germline gives CDR1 SGDLS, CDR2 YYNGEE. In nucleotides, the CDR3 is TGTGCCAGCAGCGTAGGGCCAGCGGGGGCCCAAGAGACCCAGTACTTC. It encodes CASSVGPAGAQETQYF. Filled out from reference TRBV9 and TRBJ2-5, the complete variable domain reads DSGVTQTPKHLITATGQRVTLRCSPRSGDLSVYWYQQSLDQGLQFLIQYYNGEERAKGNILERFSAQQFPDLHSELNLSSLELGDSALYFCASSVGPAGAQETQYFGPGTRLLVL.

The chain uses TRBV7-2 and TRBJ2-6; D unclear. Per the germline V gene, CDR1 is SGHTA and CDR2 is FQGNSA. The CDR3 covers 16 residues. V lost 5 bases to trimming and J lost 0 bases, with 11 bases between them. The CDR3 DNA reads TGTGCCAGCAGCCCTCGCCGTAGCTCTGGGGCCAACGTCCTGACTTTC. It yields the protein CASSPRRSSGANVLTF.